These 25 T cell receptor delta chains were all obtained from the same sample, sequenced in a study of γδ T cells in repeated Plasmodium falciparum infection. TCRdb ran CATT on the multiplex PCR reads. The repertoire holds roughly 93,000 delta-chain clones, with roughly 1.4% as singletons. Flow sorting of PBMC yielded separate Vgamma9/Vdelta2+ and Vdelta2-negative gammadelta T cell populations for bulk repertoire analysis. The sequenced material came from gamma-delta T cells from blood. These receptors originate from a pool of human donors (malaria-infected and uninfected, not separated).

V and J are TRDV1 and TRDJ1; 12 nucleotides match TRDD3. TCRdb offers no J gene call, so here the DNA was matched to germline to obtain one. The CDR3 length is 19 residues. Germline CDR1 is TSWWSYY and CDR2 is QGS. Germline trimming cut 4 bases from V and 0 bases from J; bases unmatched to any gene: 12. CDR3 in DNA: TGTGCTCTTGGGGGATGGTACTGGGGGATACCCCCCTACACCGATAAACTCATCTTT. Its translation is CALGGWYWGIPPYTDKLIF.

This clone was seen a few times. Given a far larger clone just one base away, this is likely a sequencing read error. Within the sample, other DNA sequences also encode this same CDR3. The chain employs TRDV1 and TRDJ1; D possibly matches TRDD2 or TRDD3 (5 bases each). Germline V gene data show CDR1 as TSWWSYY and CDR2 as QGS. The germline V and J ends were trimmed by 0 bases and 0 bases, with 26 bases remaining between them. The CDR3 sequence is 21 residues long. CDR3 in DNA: TGTGCTCTTGGGGAACTGGGCCTCCTCCTTCTTACGGGGAGATACACCGATAAACTCATCTTT. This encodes CALGELGLLLLTGRYTDKLIF.

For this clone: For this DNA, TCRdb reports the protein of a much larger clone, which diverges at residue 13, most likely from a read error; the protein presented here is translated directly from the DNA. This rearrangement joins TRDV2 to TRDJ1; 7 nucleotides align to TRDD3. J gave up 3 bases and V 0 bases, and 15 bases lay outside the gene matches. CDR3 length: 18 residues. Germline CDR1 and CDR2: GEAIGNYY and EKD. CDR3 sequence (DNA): TGTGCCTGTGACACCTCCTGGGGGCCCCGGCGGGACGCCGATAAACTCATCTTT. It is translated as CACDTSWGPRRDADKLIF.

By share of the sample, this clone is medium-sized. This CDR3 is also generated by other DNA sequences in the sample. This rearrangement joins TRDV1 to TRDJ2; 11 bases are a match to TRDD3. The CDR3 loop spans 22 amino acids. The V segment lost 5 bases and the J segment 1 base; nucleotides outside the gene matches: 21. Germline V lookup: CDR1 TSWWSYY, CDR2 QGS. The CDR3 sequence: CALGSNRPSPYWGIILTAQLFF. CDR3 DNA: TGTGCTCTTGGGAGCAACCGGCCTTCCCCTTACTGGGGGATAATTTTGACAGCACAACTCTTCTTT.

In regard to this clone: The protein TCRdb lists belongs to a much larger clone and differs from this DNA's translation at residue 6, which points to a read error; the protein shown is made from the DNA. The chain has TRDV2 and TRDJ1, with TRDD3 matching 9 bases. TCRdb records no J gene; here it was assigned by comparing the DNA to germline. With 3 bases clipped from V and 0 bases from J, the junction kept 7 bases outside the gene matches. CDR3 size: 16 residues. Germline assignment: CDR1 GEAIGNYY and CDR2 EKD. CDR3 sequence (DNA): TGTGCCTGTGACTCCATACTGGGGGAAAACACCGATAAACTCATCTTT. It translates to CACDSILGENTDKLIF.

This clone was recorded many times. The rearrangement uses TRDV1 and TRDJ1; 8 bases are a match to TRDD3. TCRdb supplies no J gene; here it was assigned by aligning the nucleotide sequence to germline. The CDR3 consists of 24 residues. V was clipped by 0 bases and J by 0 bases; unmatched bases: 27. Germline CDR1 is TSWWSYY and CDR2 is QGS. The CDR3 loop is CALGELISYGYWGVRVSYTDKLIF. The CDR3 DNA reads TGTGCTCTTGGGGAACTAATCTCCTATGGGTACTGGGGGGTACGCGTATCATACACCGATAAACTCATCTTT.

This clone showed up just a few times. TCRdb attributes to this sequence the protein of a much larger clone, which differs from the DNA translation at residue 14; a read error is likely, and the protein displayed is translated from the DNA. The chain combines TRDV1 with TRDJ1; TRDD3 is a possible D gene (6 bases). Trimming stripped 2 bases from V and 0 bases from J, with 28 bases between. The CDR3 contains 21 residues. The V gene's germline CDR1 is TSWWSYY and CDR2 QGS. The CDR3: CALGESTHNLGWGGNTDKLIF. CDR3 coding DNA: TGTGCTCTTGGGGAATCTACACACAACCTTGGGTGGGGGGGGAACACCGATAAACTCATCTTT.

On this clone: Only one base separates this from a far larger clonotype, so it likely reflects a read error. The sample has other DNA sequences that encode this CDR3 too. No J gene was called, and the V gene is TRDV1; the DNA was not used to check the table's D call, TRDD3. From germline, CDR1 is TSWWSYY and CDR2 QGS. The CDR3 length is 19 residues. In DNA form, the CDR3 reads TGTGCTCTTGGGGAACTAGCCTACAACCTTGGGGGATGGGGCGATAAACTCATCTTC. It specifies CALGELAYNLGGWGDKLIF.

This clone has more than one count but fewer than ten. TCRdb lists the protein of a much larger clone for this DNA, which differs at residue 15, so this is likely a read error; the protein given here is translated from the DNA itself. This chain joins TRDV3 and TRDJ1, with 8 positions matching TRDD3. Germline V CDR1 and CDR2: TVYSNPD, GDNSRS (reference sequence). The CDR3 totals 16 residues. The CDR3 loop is CAFRNGGSSYTDKLTF. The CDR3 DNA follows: TGTGCCTTTAGGAATGGGGGATCCAGTTACACCGATAAACTCACCTTT. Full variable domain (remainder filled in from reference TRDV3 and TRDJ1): CDKVTQSSPDQTVASGSEVVLLCTYDTVYSNPDLFWYRIRPDYSFQFVFYGDNSRSEGADFTQGRFSVKHILTQKAFHLVISPVRTEDSATYYCAFRNGGSSYTDKLTFGKGTRVTVEP.

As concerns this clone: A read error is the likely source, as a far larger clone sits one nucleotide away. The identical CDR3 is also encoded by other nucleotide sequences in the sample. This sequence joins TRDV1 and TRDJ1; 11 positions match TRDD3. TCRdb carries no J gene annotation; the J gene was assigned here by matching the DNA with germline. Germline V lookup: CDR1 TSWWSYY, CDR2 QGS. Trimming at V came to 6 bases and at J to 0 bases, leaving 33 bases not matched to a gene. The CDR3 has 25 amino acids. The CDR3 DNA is TGTGCTCTTGGAATAGGGTGGCGACCCCCCATCTGGGGGATACCCGAAGAATCGTACACCGATAAACTCATCTTT. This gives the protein CALGIGWRPPIWGIPEESYTDKLIF.

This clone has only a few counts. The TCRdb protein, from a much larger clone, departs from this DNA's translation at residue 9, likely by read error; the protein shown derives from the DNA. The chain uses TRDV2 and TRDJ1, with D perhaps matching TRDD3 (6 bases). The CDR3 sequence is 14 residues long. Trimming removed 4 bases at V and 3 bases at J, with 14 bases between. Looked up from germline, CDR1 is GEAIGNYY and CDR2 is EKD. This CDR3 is CACDTMGVADKLIF. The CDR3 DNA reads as TGTGCCTGTGATACAATGGGGGTGGCCGATAAACTCATCTTT.

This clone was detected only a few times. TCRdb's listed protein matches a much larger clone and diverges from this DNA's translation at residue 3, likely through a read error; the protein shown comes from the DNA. Here the CDR3 reads CASKGPLWGILAYTDKLIF. Here the CDR3 DNA reads TGTGCCTCTAAAGGTCCTCTTTGGGGGATACTGGCGTACACCGATAAACTCATCTTT. This chain uses TRDV3 with TRDJ1; 10 bases agree with TRDD3. The J gene was not available in TCRdb and was assigned here by matching the DNA to germline segments. V shed 4 bases and J 0 bases; nucleotides not matched to a gene: 20. Germline V gives CDR1 TVYSNPD, CDR2 GDNSRS (reference sequence). The CDR3 has 19 residues.

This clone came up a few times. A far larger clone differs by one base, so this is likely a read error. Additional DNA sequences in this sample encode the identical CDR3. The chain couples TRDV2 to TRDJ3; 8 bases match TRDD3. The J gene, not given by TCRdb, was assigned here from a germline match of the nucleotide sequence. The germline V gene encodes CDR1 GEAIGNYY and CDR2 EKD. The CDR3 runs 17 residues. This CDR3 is CACDWGPSSWDTRQMFF. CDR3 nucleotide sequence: TGCGCCTGTGACTGGGGGCCGAGCTCCTGGGACACCCGACAGATGTTTTTC.

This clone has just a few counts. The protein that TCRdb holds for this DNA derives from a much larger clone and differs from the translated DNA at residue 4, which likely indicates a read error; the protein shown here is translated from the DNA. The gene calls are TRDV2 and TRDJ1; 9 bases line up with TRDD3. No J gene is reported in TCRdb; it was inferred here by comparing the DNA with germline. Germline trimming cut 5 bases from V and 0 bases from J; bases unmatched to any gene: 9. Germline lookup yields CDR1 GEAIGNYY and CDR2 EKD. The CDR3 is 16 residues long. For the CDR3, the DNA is TGTGCCTGTGTCAAACTGGGGGAGCAATACACCGATAAACTCATCTTT. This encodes CACVKLGEQYTDKLIF.

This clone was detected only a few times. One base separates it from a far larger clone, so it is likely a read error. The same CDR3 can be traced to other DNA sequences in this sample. The CDR3 protein is CALGELRRYLKLVYTDKLIF. The CDR3 nucleotides are TGTGCTCTTGGGGAGCTTAGGAGATATCTCAAGCTAGTCTACACCGATAAACTCATCTTT. This chain joins TRDV1 and TRDJ1; D is unclear. V was shortened by 3 bases and J by 0 bases, with 26 bases between the two germline ends. Germline V gene sequence: CDR1 TSWWSYY, CDR2 QGS. The CDR3 extends over 20 amino acids.

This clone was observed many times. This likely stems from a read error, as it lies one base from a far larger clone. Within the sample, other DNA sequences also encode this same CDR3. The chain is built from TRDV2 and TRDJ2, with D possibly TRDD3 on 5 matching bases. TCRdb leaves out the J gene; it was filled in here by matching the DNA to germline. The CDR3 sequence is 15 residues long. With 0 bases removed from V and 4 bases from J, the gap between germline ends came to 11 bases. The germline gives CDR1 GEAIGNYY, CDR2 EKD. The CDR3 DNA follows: TGTGCCTGTGACACCGGGGGTCACCCGACAGCACAACTCTTCTTT. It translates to CACDTGGHPTAQLFF.

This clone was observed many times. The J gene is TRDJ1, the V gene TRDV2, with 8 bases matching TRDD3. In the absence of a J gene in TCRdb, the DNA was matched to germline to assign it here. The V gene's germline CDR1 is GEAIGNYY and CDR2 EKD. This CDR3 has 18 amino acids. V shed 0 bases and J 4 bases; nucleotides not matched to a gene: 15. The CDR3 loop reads CACDTLPGTGGSSDKLIF. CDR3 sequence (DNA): TGTGCCTGTGACACCTTACCCGGTACTGGGGGGTCTAGCGATAAACTCATCTTT.

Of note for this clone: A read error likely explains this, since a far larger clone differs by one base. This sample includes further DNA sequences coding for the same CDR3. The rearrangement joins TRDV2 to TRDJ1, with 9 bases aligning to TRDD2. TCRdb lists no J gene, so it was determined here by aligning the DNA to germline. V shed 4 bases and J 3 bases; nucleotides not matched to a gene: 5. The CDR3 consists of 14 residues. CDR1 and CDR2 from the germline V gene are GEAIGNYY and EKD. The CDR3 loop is CACDTLPTADKLIF. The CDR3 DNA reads TGTGCCTGTGATACCCTTCCTACTGCCGATAAACTCATCTTT.

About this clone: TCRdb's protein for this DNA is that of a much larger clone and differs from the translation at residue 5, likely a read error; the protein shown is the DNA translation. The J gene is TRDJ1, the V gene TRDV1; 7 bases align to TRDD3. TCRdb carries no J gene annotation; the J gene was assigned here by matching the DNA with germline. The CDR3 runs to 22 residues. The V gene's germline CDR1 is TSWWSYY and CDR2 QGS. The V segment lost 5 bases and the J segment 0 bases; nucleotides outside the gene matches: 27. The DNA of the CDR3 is TGTGCTCTTGGGAACGGGATACCTTCTCCCGCTCATACCTCCAGAGACACCGATAAACTCATCTTT. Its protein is CALGNGIPSPAHTSRDTDKLIF.

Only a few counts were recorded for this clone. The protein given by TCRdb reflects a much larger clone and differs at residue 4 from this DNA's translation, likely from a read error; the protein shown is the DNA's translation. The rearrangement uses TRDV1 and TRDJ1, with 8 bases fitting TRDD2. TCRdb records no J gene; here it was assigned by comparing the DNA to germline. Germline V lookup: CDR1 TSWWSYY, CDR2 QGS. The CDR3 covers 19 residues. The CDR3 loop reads CALEELHLPTKGSTDKLIF. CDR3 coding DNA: TGTGCTCTTGAGGAACTTCATCTTCCTACGAAGGGTTCCACCGATAAACTCATCTTT.

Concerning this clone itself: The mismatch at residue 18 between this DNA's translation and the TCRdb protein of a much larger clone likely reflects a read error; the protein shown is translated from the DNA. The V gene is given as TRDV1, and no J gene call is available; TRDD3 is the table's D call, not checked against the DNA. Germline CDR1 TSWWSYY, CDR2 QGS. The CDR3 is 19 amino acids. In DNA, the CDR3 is TGTGCTCTTGGGGTACCCCTACTGGGGGATAGGAAGTACACCGATAAACTCACCTTT. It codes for CALGVPLLGDRKYTDKLTF.

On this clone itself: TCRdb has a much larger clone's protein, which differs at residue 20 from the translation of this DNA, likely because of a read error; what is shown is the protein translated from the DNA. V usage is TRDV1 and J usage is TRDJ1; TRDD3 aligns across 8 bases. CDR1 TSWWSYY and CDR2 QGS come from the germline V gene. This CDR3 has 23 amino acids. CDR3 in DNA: TGTGCTCTTGGGGAAAAATCGGCCCTTCCGAACTACTGGGGGCAAAGGTCCACCGATAGACTCATCTTT. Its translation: CALGEKSALPNYWGQRSTDRLIF.

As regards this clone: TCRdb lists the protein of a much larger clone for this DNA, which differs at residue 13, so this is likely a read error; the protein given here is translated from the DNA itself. For the CDR3, the DNA is TGTGCCTTTATCCCAATAGTACGCGTCCCCGATAAACCCATCTTT. Translating it yields CAFIPIVRVPDKPIF. No call exists for the J gene, whereas the V gene is TRDV3. In germline, CDR1 is TVYSNPD, CDR2 GDNSRS (reference sequence). This CDR3 comprises 15 residues.

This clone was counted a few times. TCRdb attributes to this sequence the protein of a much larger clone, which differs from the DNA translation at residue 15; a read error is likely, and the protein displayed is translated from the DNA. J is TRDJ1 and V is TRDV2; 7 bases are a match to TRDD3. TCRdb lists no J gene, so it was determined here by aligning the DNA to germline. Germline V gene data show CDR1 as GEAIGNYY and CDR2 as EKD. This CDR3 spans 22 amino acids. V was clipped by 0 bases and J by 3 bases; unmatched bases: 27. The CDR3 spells CACDTERVHSRGWGTLADKLIF. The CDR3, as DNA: TGTGCCTGTGACACCGAGAGAGTACACTCCCGGGGATGGGGGACGTTGGCCGATAAACTCATCTTT.

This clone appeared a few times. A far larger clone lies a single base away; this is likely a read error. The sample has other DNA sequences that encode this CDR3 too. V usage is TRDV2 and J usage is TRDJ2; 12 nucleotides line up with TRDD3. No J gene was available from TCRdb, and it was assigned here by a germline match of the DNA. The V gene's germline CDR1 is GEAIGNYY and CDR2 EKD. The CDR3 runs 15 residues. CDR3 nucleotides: TGTGCCTGCGACAGACTGGGGGATACGACAGCACAACTCTTCTTT. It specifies CACDRLGDTTAQLFF.